This entry lists 7 T cell receptor beta chains sequenced from one sample in a study of CD8+CD57+ T cells in acquired aplastic anemia. Profiles of TCR beta VDJ and CDR3 were generated from a genomic DNA template. From the reads, TCRdb called clonotypes with MiXCR, one entry per CDR3 protein. The table includes about 220,000 distinct CDR3 sequences, roughly 33% detected once. Sequenced: sorted CD4+, CD8+, or CD8+CD57+ T cells (not recorded which) from PBMCs. The receptors stem from a human donor in good health, serving as a control.

As for this clonotype: The junction departs from germline at one end; a sequencing error may be responsible. The chain uses TRBV5-1 and TRBJ2-5; D not certain. Germline CDR1 reads SGHRS; CDR2 reads YFSETQ. This CDR3 region has 14 residues. DNA of the CDR3: TGCGCCAGCAGCTTGGGACAAATGCAAGAGACTCAGTACTTC. Amino acid sequence: CASSLGQMQETQYF.

This clonotype showed up many times. The rearrangement joins TRBV9 to TRBJ2-5; 10 bases agree with TRBD2. The CDR3 is made up of 16 amino acids. Germline-derived CDR1 and CDR2 are SGDLS and YYNGEE. V shed 3 bases and J 1 base; nucleotides not matched to a gene: 6. The CDR3 protein is CASSAIQRGGQETQYF. The CDR3 nucleotides read TGTGCCAGCAGCGCCATCCAGCGGGGGGGCCAAGAGACCCAGTACTTC.

This clonotype showed up many times. The CDR3 DNA reads as TGTGCCAGCAGCCCCGTGGGAACATTATCCTACGAGCAGTACTTC. The encoded protein is CASSPVGTLSYEQYF. This chain joins TRBV2 and TRBJ2-7; D remains unclear. Germline values: CDR1 SNHLY, CDR2 FYNNEI. Trimming shortened V by 6 bases and J by 1 base, and 16 bases separated the two germline ends. The CDR3 loop spans 15 amino acids.

The chain combines TRBV10-3 with TRBJ1-2; D might be TRBD1 (6 bases). Trimming cost V 4 bases and J 2 bases, with 11 bases left between them. Germline loops: CDR1 ENHRY, CDR2 SYGVKD. The CDR3 runs 14 residues. The CDR3 loop reads CAISAGQLNYGYTF. CDR3 sequence (DNA): TGTGCCATCAGTGCCGGACAGTTAAACTATGGCTACACCTTC.

This clonotype was seen many times. The rearrangement links TRBV6-5 to TRBJ1-6; no clear D gene. From germline, CDR1 is MNHEY and CDR2 SVGAGI. The CDR3 is 17 amino acids. V shed 2 bases and J shed 0 bases, with 11 bases lying between them. Here the CDR3 DNA reads TGTGCCAGCAGTTACGGCGGCAGAAGCTCCTATAATTCACCCCTCCACTTT. Its protein product is CASSYGGRSSYNSPLHF.

The chain carries TRBV6-1 and TRBJ2-7; TRBD1 is a possible D gene (6 bases). Trimming took 8 bases from V and 4 from J, leaving 15 bases between them. Germline V gives CDR1 MNHNS, CDR2 SASEGT. This CDR3 spans 13 amino acids. The CDR3 coding sequence is TGTGCCAGCGGAGGACAGTCATTTTACGAGCAGTACTTC. Its translation: CASGGQSFYEQYF.

This clonotype was picked up many times. This sequence joins TRBV2 and TRBJ2-3, with D unclear. V gave up 7 bases and J gave up 0 bases, with 14 bases separating them. Germline assignment: CDR1 SNHLY and CDR2 FYNNEI. There are 15 residues in the CDR3. In nucleotides, the CDR3 is TGTGCCAGCAATGACGTGGGTGGAAGCACAGATACGCAGTATTTT. Protein: CASNDVGGSTDTQYF.